The 25 T cell receptor beta chains reported below all come from one sample, sequenced in a study of spatial heterogeneity in lung cancer. Whole-study results and caveats: Expanded intratumoral alpha and beta TCR counts tracked tumor mutation counts.

TCRdb analysed the 5' RACE reads with MiXCR anew, one entry per CDR3 protein. The repertoire has 6,800 or so distinct CDR3 sequences, roughly 7% of them found once; the top ten carry around 8.1%. Their antigens remain unidentified. Time point denoted: sample taken at primary tumor resection. The specimen comprised lung tumor tissue, sampled at surgery. The receptors here all came from a male donor with early-stage non-small cell lung cancer.

This clonotype qualifies as medium-sized. The J gene is TRBJ2-3, the V gene TRBV6-1; the match to TRBD2 covers 10 bases. Germline V CDR1 and CDR2: MNHNS, SASEGT. With 4 bases clipped from V and 3 bases from J, the junction kept 16 bases outside the gene matches. The CDR3 sequence is 19 residues long. The CDR3 DNA is TGTGCCAGCAGTGCTAAGCTTAGCGGGAGGTGGTTGGGGACAGATACGCAGTATTTT. It is translated as CASSAKLSGRWLGTDTQYF.

This clonotype is judged medium-sized. The chain has TRBV7-8 and TRBJ2-2, with D perhaps matching TRBD2 (6 bases). This CDR3 contains 13 residues. Germline assignment: CDR1 SGHVS and CDR2 FQNEAQ. Trimming took 3 bases from V and 6 from J, leaving 8 bases between them. CDR3 sequence (DNA): TGTGCCAGCAGCTTCGGGGGTGCCGGGGAGCTGTTTTTT. Protein sequence: CASSFGGAGELFF.

This chain joins TRBV7-9 and TRBJ1-2; 7 nucleotides match TRBD1. The V segment lost 7 bases and the J segment 4 bases; nucleotides outside the gene matches: 9. The CDR3 runs 14 residues. In germline, CDR1 is SEHNR, CDR2 FQNEAQ (reference sequence). The CDR3 sequence is CASIPAGQTYGYTF. In DNA, the CDR3 is TGTGCCAGCATACCCGCGGGACAGACCTATGGCTACACCTTC.

This clonotype was detected ten times or more. This chain joins TRBV7-9 and TRBJ2-2; D gene uncertain. V shed 4 bases and J shed 2 bases, with 11 bases lying between them. This CDR3 spans 15 amino acids. CDR1 and CDR2 (germline): SEHNR, FQNEAQ (reference sequence). The CDR3 is CASSWQALNTGELFF. The CDR3 bases are TGTGCCAGCAGCTGGCAAGCCTTAAACACCGGGGAGCTGTTTTTT. The full variable domain, rest sourced from reference TRBV7-9 and TRBJ2-2, is DTGVSQNPRHKITKRGQNVTFRCDPISEHNRLYWYRQTLGQGPEFLTYFQNEAQLEKSRLLSDRFSAERPKGSFSTLEIQRTEQGDSAMYLCASSWQALNTGELFFGEGSRLTVL.

This clonotype showed up just a few times. The rearrangement links TRBV24-1 to TRBJ2-7; D is unclear. Germline V CDR1 and CDR2: KGHDR, SFDVKD. The CDR3 consists of 13 residues. Trimming stripped 4 bases from V and 3 bases from J, with 9 bases between. CDR3 residues: CATSDLNSYEQYF. The CDR3 nucleotides read TGTGCCACCAGTGACTTAAACAGCTACGAGCAGTACTTC.

In this sample, this clonotype turned up many times. J is TRBJ2-3 and V is TRBV24-1; 12 bases align to TRBD1. The trim removed 4 bases at V and 6 bases at J, leaving 7 bases unmatched. CDR1 and CDR2 (germline): KGHDR, SFDVKD. This CDR3 comprises 16 residues. The CDR3 DNA is TGTGCCACCAGTGAATGGGACAGGGGGCTAGGCGATACGCAGTATTTT. Residues: CATSEWDRGLGDTQYF.

This clonotype was seen more than once but under ten times. The chain uses TRBV2 and TRBJ1-1; tentative D call: TRBD1 (6 bases). The CDR3 covers 14 residues. V was cut by 2 bases and J by 7 bases, with 14 bases left in between. CDR1 and CDR2 from the germline V gene are SNHLY and FYNNEI. The CDR3 region is CASSERGGSSEAFF. The DNA of the CDR3 is TGTGCCAGCAGTGAAAGGGGGGGGAGTAGTGAAGCTTTCTTT.

This clonotype was picked up many times. The chain links TRBV7-2 to TRBJ2-7; 8 positions agree with TRBD2. This CDR3 comprises 16 residues. V trimming: 5 bases; J trimming: 7 bases; junction bases outside the gene matches: 16. Per the germline V gene, CDR1 is SGHTA and CDR2 is FQGNSA. As DNA, the CDR3 is TGTGCCAGCAGCCTAAGAGACCCCGGGAGGGTAAGAGAGCAGTACTTC. Amino acids: CASSLRDPGRVREQYF.

In the case of this clonotype: This may arise from a read error, as a much more abundant clone is one base away. The V gene is TRBV2, the J gene TRBJ1-2; 8 nucleotides agree with TRBD1. CDR1 and CDR2 from the germline V gene are SNHLY and FYNNEI. This CDR3 spans 17 amino acids. V shed 7 bases and J 3 bases; nucleotides not matched to a gene: 16. As DNA, the CDR3 is TGTGCCAGCAACGCGGGGACAGGCGGTCAGCGGTACTATGGCTACACCTTC. It translates to CASNAGTGGQRYYGYTF.

Many counts were recorded for this clonotype. This chain links TRBV12-3 or TRBV12-4 with TRBJ1-4; tentatively, D is TRBD1 (5 bases). There are 14 residues in the CDR3. V gave up 7 bases and J gave up 3 bases, with 12 bases separating them. The CDR3 coding sequence is TGTGCCAGCAAATCGGGGGGTTCTAATGAAAAACTGTTTTTT. Amino acid sequence: CASKSGGSNEKLFF.

This clonotype was recorded at least ten times. The J gene is TRBJ2-1, the V gene TRBV5-1, with a weak D call TRBD2 (8 bases). The length of the CDR3 is 16 residues. The germline V and J ends were trimmed by 0 bases and 8 bases, with 18 bases remaining between them. Germline V gene sequence: CDR1 SGHRS, CDR2 YFSETQ. The CDR3 DNA is TGCGCCAGCAGCTTGGCAGGGGGACTAGAGGTAGATGAGCAGTTCTTC. It codes for CASSLAGGLEVDEQFF.

In its sample, this clonotype was seen many times. The chain has TRBV20-1 and TRBJ1-5; no clear D gene. Per germline, CDR1 DFQATT and CDR2 SNEGSKA (reference sequence). V gave up 3 bases and J gave up 11 bases, with 20 bases separating them. The CDR3 length is 14 residues. This CDR3 reads CSARSGKSEVAQHF. The CDR3 coding sequence is TGCAGTGCTAGGAGTGGCAAGTCTGAAGTGGCCCAGCATTTT.

In its sample, this clonotype ranks as medium-sized. The rearrangement joins TRBV6-1 to TRBJ1-1; D is undetermined. CDR3 length: 13 residues. Germline V gene data show CDR1 as MNHNS and CDR2 as SASEGT. The ends were cut back, 2 bases at V and 5 bases at J, with 9 bases in the middle. The CDR3 DNA is TGTGCCAGCAGTGAACAGATCCGTACTGAAGCTTTCTTT. It is translated as CASSEQIRTEAFF.

This clonotype occurred many times. The rearrangement links TRBV11-2 to TRBJ2-1; TRBD2 agrees at 7 bases. The CDR3 runs to 18 residues. With 2 bases clipped from V and 7 bases from J, the junction kept 17 bases outside the gene matches. Looked up from germline, CDR1 is SGHAT and CDR2 is FQNNGV. DNA for the CDR3: TGTGCCAGCAGCTTACTCGCAGCGGGACGTTTCAGTGGGAATGAGCAGTTCTTC. It yields the protein CASSLLAAGRFSGNEQFF.

This clonotype is labeled as medium-sized. V usage is TRBV6-1 and J usage is TRBJ2-6, with D possibly called TRBD1 or TRBD2 (5 bases each). CDR1 MNHNS and CDR2 SASEGT come from the germline V gene. The CDR3 runs to 15 residues. Trimming cost V 4 bases and J 4 bases, with 11 bases left between them. The CDR3 loop reads CASSAGADGANVLTF. The DNA of the CDR3 is TGTGCCAGCAGTGCCGGGGCGGACGGGGCCAACGTCCTGACTTTC.

The chain has TRBV20-1 and TRBJ2-1; D remains unclear. CDR1 and CDR2 from the germline V gene are DFQATT and SNEGSKA (reference sequence). Trimming pared 3 bases from V and 7 bases from J, leaving 4 bases between. CDR3 size: 10 residues. The CDR3 DNA is TGCAGTGCTAGGAAAAATGAGCAGTTCTTC. Residues: CSARKNEQFF.

This clonotype was picked up many times. The CDR3 spells CAIQGSSYNSPLHF. The CDR3 DNA follows: TGTGCCATACAGGGGAGCTCCTATAATTCACCCCTCCACTTT. The chain uses TRBV28 and TRBJ1-6; 7 bases agree with TRBD1. The trim removed 10 bases at V and 0 bases at J, leaving 3 bases unmatched. CDR1 MDHEN and CDR2 SYDVKM come from the germline V gene. The CDR3 is made up of 14 amino acids.

This clonotype was seen ten or more times. This chain links TRBV12-3 or TRBV12-4 with TRBJ1-5, with 9 nucleotides matching TRBD1. The CDR3 has 15 amino acids. The V and J ends lost 2 bases and 7 bases, in that order; junction bases with no gene match: 6. The CDR3 DNA follows: TGTGCCAGCAGTTTAAGGGCAGGACAGGGGCAGCCCCAGCATTTT. The encoded protein is CASSLRAGQGQPQHF.

The table lists this clonotype with many counts. V and J are TRBV28 and TRBJ1-1; D is possibly TRBD1 (5 bases). The CDR3 contains 16 residues. Looked up from germline, CDR1 is MDHEN and CDR2 is SYDVKM. Trimming removed 6 bases at V and 4 bases at J, with 21 bases between. CDR3 coding DNA: TGTGCCAGCAGGGACCGGAGCAGGGTACGGAGCACTGAAGCTTTCTTT. Amino acid sequence: CASRDRSRVRSTEAFF.

This clonotype showed up many times. The CDR3 DNA reads TGTGCCAGCACCCATACGACCCGGGGAGGGATCTACGAGCAGTACTTC. This sequence encodes CASTHTTRGGIYEQYF. The gene calls are TRBV6-5 and TRBJ2-7, with 7 bases that match TRBD2. V shed 7 bases, J shed 3 bases, and the junction held 15 bases outside the gene matches. The CDR3 runs 16 residues. Looked up from germline, CDR1 is MNHEY and CDR2 is SVGAGI.

Judged by abundance, this clonotype is medium-sized. The rearrangement uses TRBV19 and TRBJ2-2, with D unresolved. The CDR3 covers 11 residues. V lost 5 bases to trimming and J lost 4 bases, with 2 bases between them. The germline gives CDR1 LNHDA, CDR2 SQIVND (reference sequence). Here the CDR3 reads CASSSTGELFF. In nucleotides, the CDR3 is TGTGCCAGTAGTTCCACCGGGGAGCTGTTTTTT.

The V and J genes are TRBV7-9 and TRBJ1-6; no clear D. There are 16 residues in the CDR3. Germline CDR1 reads SEHNR; CDR2 reads FQNEAQ (reference sequence). Trimming took off 5 bases at V and 3 bases at J, with 14 bases between the two ends. The CDR3 nucleotides are TGTGCCAGCAGCAGTAGTCGGGGTTTCTATAATTCACCCCTCCACTTT. Protein product: CASSSSRGFYNSPLHF.

The table lists this clonotype with many counts. The chain recombines TRBV6-6 with TRBJ2-3; D may be TRBD1 (5 bases). This CDR3 region has 21 residues. Germline loops: CDR1 MNHNY, CDR2 SVGAGI (reference sequence). Trimming took 0 bases from V and 0 from J, leaving 25 bases between them. The DNA for the CDR3 is TGTGCCAGCAGTTACTCGATAAGAGGACACGGAACTATAACGAGCACAGATACGCAGTATTTT. Translated: CASSYSIRGHGTITSTDTQYF.

This clonotype is medium-sized (0.01 to 0.1%) in the sample. The chain links TRBV20-1 to TRBJ2-1, with 14 positions matching TRBD2. Germline-derived CDR1 and CDR2 are DFQATT and SNEGSKA (reference sequence). The CDR3 consists of 15 residues. J was trimmed by 9 bases and V by 6 bases; bases with no gene match: 10. The CDR3 is CSAASGTSGGAEQFF. CDR3 coding DNA: TGCAGTGCCGCGTCCGGGACTAGCGGGGGAGCTGAGCAGTTCTTC.

The J gene is TRBJ1-3, the V gene TRBV2; a possible D gene is TRBD1 (6 bases). The CDR3 runs 14 residues. V lost 9 bases and J lost 0, with 12 bases in between. CDR1 and CDR2 (germline): SNHLY, FYNNEI. CDR3 protein: CARTGGSSGNTIYF. Written as DNA, the CDR3 is TGTGCCAGGACAGGAGGGAGCTCTGGAAACACCATATATTTT.